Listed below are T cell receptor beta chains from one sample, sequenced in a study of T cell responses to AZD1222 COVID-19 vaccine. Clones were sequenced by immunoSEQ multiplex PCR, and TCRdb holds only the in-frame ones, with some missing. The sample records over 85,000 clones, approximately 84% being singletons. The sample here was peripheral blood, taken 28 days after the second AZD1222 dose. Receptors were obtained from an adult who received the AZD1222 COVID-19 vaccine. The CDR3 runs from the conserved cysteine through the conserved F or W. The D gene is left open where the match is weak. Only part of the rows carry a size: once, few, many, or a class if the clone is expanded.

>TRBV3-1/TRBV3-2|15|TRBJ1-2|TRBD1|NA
CASSLHRDRVYDYTF
TGTGCCAGCAGCCTTCACCGGGACAGAGTCTATGACTACACCTTC
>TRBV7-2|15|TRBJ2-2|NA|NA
CASSLAPRTTGELFF
TGTGCCAGCAGCTTAGCGCCGCGAACCACCGGGGAGCTGTTTTTT
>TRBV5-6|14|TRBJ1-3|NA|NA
CASSFSVSGNTIYF
TGTGCCAGCAGCTTTTCCGTCTCTGGAAACACCATATATTTT
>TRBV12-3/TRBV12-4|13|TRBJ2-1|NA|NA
CASSFASYNEQFF
TGTGCCAGCAGTTTCGCCTCCTACAATGAGCAGTTCTTC
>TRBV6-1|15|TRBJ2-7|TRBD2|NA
CASSEIQRGPYEQYF
TGTGCCAGCAGTGAAATTCAGCGGGGGCCCTACGAGCAGTACTTC
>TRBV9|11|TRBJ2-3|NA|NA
CASSAQDTQYF
TGTGCCAGCAGCGCCCAAGATACGCAGTATTTT
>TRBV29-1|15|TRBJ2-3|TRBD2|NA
CSVGGTSANTDTQYF
TGCAGCGTTGGAGGGACTAGCGCCAACACAGATACGCAGTATTTT
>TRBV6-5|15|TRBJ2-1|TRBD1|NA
CASRTTGTVSNEQFF
TGTGCCAGCAGAACTACCGGGACAGTGAGCAATGAGCAGTTCTTC
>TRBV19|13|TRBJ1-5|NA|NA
CASSGRLNQPQHF
TGTGCCAGTAGTGGGAGGTTAAATCAGCCCCAGCATTTT
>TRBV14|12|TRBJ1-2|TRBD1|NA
CASSRDRARYTF
TGTGCCAGCAGCCGGGACAGGGCTCGCTACACCTTC
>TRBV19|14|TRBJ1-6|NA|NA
CASSNGGNNSPLHF
TGTGCCAGTAGTAATGGGGGTAATAATTCACCCCTCCACTTT
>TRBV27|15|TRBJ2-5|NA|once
CASSFNPGEGETQYF
TGTGCCAGCAGTTTTAATCCGGGAGAGGGGGAGACCCAGTACTTC
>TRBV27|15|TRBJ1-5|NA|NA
CASSSYGDSNQPQHF
TGTGCCAGCAGTTCCTACGGGGATAGCAATCAGCCCCAGCATTTT
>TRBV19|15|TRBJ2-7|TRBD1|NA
CASSTPGQAVYEQYF
TGTGCCAGTAGTACCCCGGGACAGGCGGTATACGAGCAGTACTTC
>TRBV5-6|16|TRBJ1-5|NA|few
CASSFGRYYSNQPQHF
TGTGCCAGCAGCTTTGGACGGTACTATAGCAATCAGCCCCAGCATTTT
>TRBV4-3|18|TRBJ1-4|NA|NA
CASSQEIPDSATNEKLFF
TGCGCCAGCAGCCAAGAAATCCCCGACAGTGCAACTAATGAAAAACTGTTTTTT
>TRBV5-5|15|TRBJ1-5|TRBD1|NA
CASSPTGAGNQPQHF
TGTGCCAGCAGCCCGACAGGGGCGGGCAATCAGCCCCAGCATTTT
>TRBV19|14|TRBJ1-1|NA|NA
CASTAGPGVTEAFF
TGTGCCAGTACAGCGGGCCCGGGAGTTACTGAAGCTTTCTTT
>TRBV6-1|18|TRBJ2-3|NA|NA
CASSEATVGPGRPDTQYF
TGTGCCAGCAGTGAAGCGACAGTAGGGCCGGGGAGACCAGATACGCAGTATTTT
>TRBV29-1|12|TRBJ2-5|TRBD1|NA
CSADRGKETQYF
TGCAGCGCGGACAGGGGCAAAGAGACCCAGTACTTC
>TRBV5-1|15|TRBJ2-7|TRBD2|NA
CASSLERGTSGKQYF
TGCGCCAGCAGCTTAGAGCGGGGGACCTCTGGGAAGCAGTACTTC
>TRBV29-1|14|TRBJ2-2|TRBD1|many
CSVVAGTDTGELFF
TGCAGCGTTGTCGCAGGGACAGACACCGGGGAGCTGTTTTTT
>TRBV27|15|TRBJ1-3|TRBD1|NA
CASSHTGATGNTIYF
TGTGCCAGCAGTCACACAGGGGCTACCGGAAACACCATATATTTT
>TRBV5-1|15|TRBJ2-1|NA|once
CASKTGTRVGNEQFF
TGCGCCAGCAAAACCGGGACCAGGGTGGGCAATGAGCAGTTCTTC
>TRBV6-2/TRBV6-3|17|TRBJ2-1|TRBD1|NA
CASSKTPGQGFSNEQFF
TGTGCCAGCAGTAAAACACCGGGACAGGGGTTCTCCAATGAGCAGTTCTTC
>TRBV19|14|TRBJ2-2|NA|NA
CASRKGSGTGELFF
TGTGCCAGTAGGAAAGGTTCGGGCACCGGGGAGCTGTTTTTT
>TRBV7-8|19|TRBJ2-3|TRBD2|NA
CASSLAWRLAGGNTDTQYF
TGTGCCAGCAGCTTAGCGTGGAGGTTAGCGGGAGGGAACACAGATACGCAGTATTTT
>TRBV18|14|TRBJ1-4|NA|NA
CASSPGSQSEKLFF
TGTGCCAGCTCACCTGGGAGTCAAAGCGAAAAACTGTTTTTT
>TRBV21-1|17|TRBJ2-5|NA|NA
CASSKPTAGEIEETQYF
TGTGCCAGCAGCAAACCCACGGCGGGAGAAATAGAAGAGACCCAGTACTTC
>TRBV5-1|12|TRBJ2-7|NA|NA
CASRDSSYEQYF
TGCGCCAGCAGGGATAGCTCCTACGAGCAGTACTTC
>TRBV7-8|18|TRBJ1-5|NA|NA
CASSPRDLGEYGNQPQHF
TGTGCCAGCAGCCCGAGGGATTTGGGAGAGTATGGCAATCAGCCCCAGCATTTT
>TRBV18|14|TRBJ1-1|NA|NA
CASSPPGDRTEAFF
TGTGCCAGCTCACCACCGGGGGACCGAACTGAAGCTTTCTTT
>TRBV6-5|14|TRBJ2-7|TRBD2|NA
CASSYLVVGGEQYF
TGTGCCAGCAGTTACTTGGTCGTGGGGGGGGAGCAGTACTTC
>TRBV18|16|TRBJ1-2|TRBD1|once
CASSPRQGEANYGYTF
TGTGCCAGCTCACCACGACAGGGGGAAGCTAACTATGGCTACACCTTC
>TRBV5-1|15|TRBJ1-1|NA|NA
CASSLAGALGTEAFF
TGCGCCAGCAGCTTGGCAGGGGCGTTAGGCACTGAAGCTTTCTTT
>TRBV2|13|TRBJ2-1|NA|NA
CASSESVFNEQFF
TGTGCCAGCAGTGAAAGTGTTTTCAATGAGCAGTTCTTC
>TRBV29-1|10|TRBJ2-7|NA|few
CSVDNYEQYF
TGCAGCGTTGACAACTACGAGCAGTACTTC